The rows below give T cell receptor beta chains drawn from one sample of a study of blood T cell repertoires in COVID-19. The assay was immunoSEQ multiplex PCR, and TCRdb's table has in-frame clones only and misses some. This repertoire shows fewer than 90,000 clones, more than 60% found once; its top ten account for approximately 51%. The sample was peripheral blood. These receptors originate from a human donor in a cohort sampled during active COVID-19. Both conserved end residues are part of each CDR3. D genes are given only for firm matches. The size entry is marked missing in some rows and otherwise reads once, few, many or a size class.

abundance: .; d_gene: TRBD1; v_gene: TRBV7-2; j_gene: TRBJ1-2; CDR3nt: TGTGCCAGCAGCTTCGGGACAGCAAAAAACTATGGCTACACCTTC; CDR3aa: CASSFGTAKNYGYTF
abundance: .; d_gene: TRBD2; v_gene: TRBV4-2; j_gene: TRBJ2-5; CDR3nt: TGTGCCAGCAGCCGGGGAACTAGCGGGTTTCAAGAGACCCAGTACTTC; CDR3aa: CASSRGTSGFQETQYF
abundance: .; d_gene: .; v_gene: TRBV15; j_gene: TRBJ2-7; CDR3nt: TGTGCCACCAGCACCCGGAGCTCCTACGAGCAGTACTTC; CDR3aa: CATSTRSSYEQYF
abundance: once; d_gene: .; v_gene: TRBV27; j_gene: TRBJ1-2; CDR3nt: TGTGCCAGCAGTTTCCTCGGGGCGGGAGGACTTAACTATGGCTACACCTTC; CDR3aa: CASSFLGAGGLNYGYTF
abundance: few; d_gene: .; v_gene: TRBV28; j_gene: TRBJ1-2; CDR3nt: TGTGCCAGCAGTCCCGGCCGCCAGGTTGGCTACACCTTC; CDR3aa: CASSPGRQVGYTF
abundance: few; d_gene: .; v_gene: TRBV28; j_gene: TRBJ2-1; CDR3nt: TGTGCCAGCAGTTTAGCAGGGGCCCGGTGGAATGAGCAGTTCTTC; CDR3aa: CASSLAGARWNEQFF
abundance: .; d_gene: .; v_gene: TRBV7-2; j_gene: TRBJ2-7; CDR3nt: TGTGCCAGCAGCTTAGGCACCTACTACGAGCAGTACTTC; CDR3aa: CASSLGTYYEQYF
abundance: .; d_gene: .; v_gene: TRBV6-5; j_gene: TRBJ1-1; CDR3nt: TGTGCCAGCAGATCAGACACAAAATCGAACACTGAAGCTTTCTTT; CDR3aa: CASRSDTKSNTEAFF
abundance: many; d_gene: .; v_gene: TRBV5-1; j_gene: TRBJ2-7; CDR3nt: TGCGCCAGCAGCTTGGGGGTCCGGGACTACGAGCAGTACTTC; CDR3aa: CASSLGVRDYEQYF
abundance: .; d_gene: .; v_gene: TRBV5-6; j_gene: TRBJ2-1; CDR3nt: TGTGCCAGCAGCTTTGGCGGAAACCAATACAATGAGCAGTTCTTC; CDR3aa: CASSFGGNQYNEQFF
abundance: .; d_gene: .; v_gene: TRBV7-6; j_gene: TRBJ2-6; CDR3nt: TGTGCCAGCAGCTTACCCGACAGCCTACCCCTCTCTGGGGCCAACGTCCTGACTTTC; CDR3aa: CASSLPDSLPLSGANVLTF
abundance: .; d_gene: .; v_gene: TRBV3-1/TRBV3-2; j_gene: TRBJ2-7; CDR3nt: TGTGCCAGCCGGGACAAGTCCTACGAGCAGTACTTC; CDR3aa: CASRDKSYEQYF
abundance: few; d_gene: .; v_gene: TRBV9; j_gene: TRBJ2-7; CDR3nt: TGTGCCAGCAGCGTAGGCAGGTTGAGCGAGCAGTACTTC; CDR3aa: CASSVGRLSEQYF
abundance: .; d_gene: TRBD1; v_gene: TRBV2; j_gene: TRBJ2-7; CDR3nt: TGTGCCAGCAGTGAATCCACCGGGACAGGAGCCTACGAGCAGTACTTC; CDR3aa: CASSESTGTGAYEQYF
abundance: .; d_gene: .; v_gene: TRBV7-2; j_gene: TRBJ1-6; CDR3nt: TGTGCCAGCAGCCTACACGACAGCCCTAATTCACCCCTCCACTTT; CDR3aa: CASSLHDSPNSPLHF
abundance: .; d_gene: TRBD2; v_gene: TRBV3-1/TRBV3-2; j_gene: TRBJ2-1; CDR3nt: TGTGCCAGCAGCCAAGATCTGAGGGCTAGCGGGAGGAGCAATGAGCAGTTCTTC; CDR3aa: CASSQDLRASGRSNEQFF
abundance: .; d_gene: .; v_gene: TRBV2; j_gene: TRBJ1-1; CDR3nt: TGTGCCAGCAGTGAGGGCACGAACACTGAAGCTTTCTTT; CDR3aa: CASSEGTNTEAFF
abundance: .; d_gene: .; v_gene: TRBV5-1; j_gene: TRBJ1-3; CDR3nt: TGCGCCAGCAGCCTCGACAGAAACTCTGGAAACACCATATATTTT; CDR3aa: CASSLDRNSGNTIYF
abundance: .; d_gene: .; v_gene: TRBV6-5; j_gene: TRBJ2-7; CDR3nt: TGTGCCAGCAGGCCGAGGAGCACCGGATACGAGCAGTACTTC; CDR3aa: CASRPRSTGYEQYF
abundance: .; d_gene: .; v_gene: TRBV19; j_gene: TRBJ2-7; CDR3nt: TGTGCCAGTAGTATCAAAGCGGCATCTGCCGAGCAGTACTTC; CDR3aa: CASSIKAASAEQYF
abundance: .; d_gene: .; v_gene: TRBV5-1; j_gene: TRBJ2-1; CDR3nt: TGCGCCAGCGAGGGCAACAATGAGCAGTTCTTC; CDR3aa: CASEGNNEQFF
abundance: .; d_gene: TRBD1; v_gene: TRBV15; j_gene: TRBJ2-3; CDR3nt: TGTGCCACCAGCAGCGACAGGGGCACAGATACGCAGTATTTT; CDR3aa: CATSSDRGTDTQYF
abundance: .; d_gene: TRBD1; v_gene: TRBV29-1; j_gene: TRBJ2-7; CDR3nt: TGCAGCGTTGAATCACAGGGGTCCTTAGGGCAGTACTTC; CDR3aa: CSVESQGSLGQYF
abundance: .; d_gene: TRBD2; v_gene: TRBV28; j_gene: TRBJ2-3; CDR3nt: TGTGCCAGCAGGTCCCCGGGAGGGCGGTGGGATACGCAGTATTTT; CDR3aa: CASRSPGGRWDTQYF
abundance: .; d_gene: .; v_gene: TRBV6-5; j_gene: TRBJ2-7; CDR3nt: TGTGCCAGCACCGACACGGTAGCGCCCTACGAGCAGTACTTC; CDR3aa: CASTDTVAPYEQYF
abundance: .; d_gene: TRBD2; v_gene: TRBV14; j_gene: TRBJ2-7; CDR3nt: TGTGCCAGCAGCCAAGAAAGCGGGAGGGCCGCCTACGAGCAGTACTTC; CDR3aa: CASSQESGRAAYEQYF
abundance: few; d_gene: .; v_gene: TRBV19; j_gene: TRBJ1-5; CDR3nt: TGTGCCAGTAGTATCTCTCGGGGTGGCAATCAGCCCCAGCATTTT; CDR3aa: CASSISRGGNQPQHF
abundance: .; d_gene: .; v_gene: TRBV7-3; j_gene: TRBJ2-3; CDR3nt: TGTGCCAGCAGCTCAACTAACACAGATACGCAGTATTTT; CDR3aa: CASSSTNTDTQYF
abundance: .; d_gene: .; v_gene: TRBV7-2; j_gene: TRBJ1-5; CDR3nt: TGTGCCAGCAGCCCGACACTTACCAGCAATCAGCCCCAGCATTTT; CDR3aa: CASSPTLTSNQPQHF
abundance: few; d_gene: .; v_gene: TRBV28; j_gene: TRBJ2-4; CDR3nt: TGTGCCAGCAGGGAAAGCGGCCCAAAAGCCAAAAACATTCAGTACTTC; CDR3aa: CASRESGPKAKNIQYF
abundance: .; d_gene: .; v_gene: TRBV10-3; j_gene: TRBJ2-7; CDR3nt: TGTGCCATCAGTGAGTGGAGCGAATCCTACGAGCAGTACTTC; CDR3aa: CAISEWSESYEQYF
abundance: few; d_gene: .; v_gene: TRBV2; j_gene: TRBJ2-1; CDR3nt: TGTGCCATCTCCTGGACAGATTACAATGAGCAGTTCTTC; CDR3aa: CAISWTDYNEQFF
abundance: few; d_gene: TRBD2; v_gene: TRBV7-3; j_gene: TRBJ2-1; CDR3nt: TGTGCCAGCAGCCCACGACTAGCGGGAGAGTACGACAATGAGCAGTTCTTC; CDR3aa: CASSPRLAGEYDNEQFF
abundance: once; d_gene: .; v_gene: TRBV19; j_gene: TRBJ2-5; CDR3nt: TGTGCCAGTACCGATAGGGGGACCCAGTACTTC; CDR3aa: CASTDRGTQYF
abundance: .; d_gene: TRBD1; v_gene: TRBV6-6; j_gene: TRBJ1-2; CDR3nt: TGTGCCAGCAGTTACACCGGGCAGGGGGCAAGTGGAGGCTACACCTTC; CDR3aa: CASSYTGQGASGGYTF
abundance: .; d_gene: .; v_gene: TRBV7-7; j_gene: TRBJ2-6; CDR3nt: TGCGCAATCCGGAGCTCTGGGGCCAACGTCCTGACTTTC; CDR3aa: CAIRSSGANVLTF
abundance: once; d_gene: TRBD2; v_gene: TRBV3-1/TRBV3-2; j_gene: TRBJ2-7; CDR3nt: TGTGCCAGCAGCCAAGGTCTGGCGGGAGCCTACGAGCAGTACTTC; CDR3aa: CASSQGLAGAYEQYF
abundance: .; d_gene: TRBD2; v_gene: TRBV10-3; j_gene: TRBJ2-7; CDR3nt: TGTGCCATCAGTCTAGCGGGGGCTGTCGAGCAGTACTTC; CDR3aa: CAISLAGAVEQYF
abundance: .; d_gene: TRBD1; v_gene: TRBV5-4; j_gene: TRBJ2-2; CDR3nt: TGTGCCAGCAAAGAGGGGGCCGGCACCGGGGAGCTGTTTTTT; CDR3aa: CASKEGAGTGELFF
abundance: .; d_gene: TRBD1; v_gene: TRBV19; j_gene: TRBJ2-7; CDR3nt: TGTGCCAGTAGCGGGGACAGGCCCTACGAGCAGTACTTC; CDR3aa: CASSGDRPYEQYF
abundance: .; d_gene: .; v_gene: TRBV9; j_gene: TRBJ1-4; CDR3nt: TGTGCCAGCAGCGGAACAGGGTACCCTAATGAAAAACTGTTTTTT; CDR3aa: CASSGTGYPNEKLFF
abundance: few; d_gene: TRBD1; v_gene: TRBV9; j_gene: TRBJ1-2; CDR3nt: TGTGCCAGCAGCCCACGACAGGGGCGGGGCTATGGCTACACCTTC; CDR3aa: CASSPRQGRGYGYTF
abundance: .; d_gene: .; v_gene: TRBV7-2; j_gene: TRBJ1-5; CDR3nt: TGTGCCAGCAGCTCCGGACAGTTGAATCAGCCCCAGCATTTT; CDR3aa: CASSSGQLNQPQHF
abundance: once; d_gene: TRBD2; v_gene: TRBV4-3; j_gene: TRBJ2-3; CDR3nt: TGCGCCAGCAGCCAAGCCCCTCGGGTAGCGGGAGGGATGCGGAGCACAGATACGCAGTATTTT; CDR3aa: CASSQAPRVAGGMRSTDTQYF
abundance: .; d_gene: TRBD2; v_gene: TRBV24-1; j_gene: TRBJ2-1; CDR3nt: TGTGCCACCAGGGGGACTAGCGGCTCCTACAATGAGCAGTTCTTC; CDR3aa: CATRGTSGSYNEQFF
abundance: .; d_gene: TRBD1; v_gene: TRBV11-2; j_gene: TRBJ1-1; CDR3nt: TGTGCCAGCAGCAAAGGGGGACAGGGAGGAAGAGCTTTCTTT; CDR3aa: CASSKGGQGGRAFF
abundance: few; d_gene: TRBD2; v_gene: TRBV24-1; j_gene: TRBJ2-1; CDR3nt: TGTGCCACCAGTGATTCCGGACTAGCGGGAGGGTGGTCCTACAATGAGCAGTTCTTC; CDR3aa: CATSDSGLAGGWSYNEQFF
abundance: .; d_gene: .; v_gene: TRBV30; j_gene: TRBJ1-1; CDR3nt: TGTGCCTGGAGTACTACATCTGACACTGAAGCTTTCTTT; CDR3aa: CAWSTTSDTEAFF
abundance: .; d_gene: TRBD1; v_gene: TRBV5-4; j_gene: TRBJ2-7; CDR3nt: TGTGCCAGCAGCTATGGGACAGCCAAGAACAACTACGAGCAGTACTTC; CDR3aa: CASSYGTAKNNYEQYF
abundance: once; d_gene: .; v_gene: TRBV27; j_gene: TRBJ1-2; CDR3nt: TGTGCCAGCAGTTTTTCACAGGGCGGCTATGGCTACACCTTC; CDR3aa: CASSFSQGGYGYTF
abundance: .; d_gene: TRBD2; v_gene: TRBV6-5; j_gene: TRBJ2-7; CDR3nt: TGTGCCAGCAGGCCGGGACTAGCGGGAAGCTACGAGCAGTACTTC; CDR3aa: CASRPGLAGSYEQYF
abundance: once; d_gene: TRBD1; v_gene: TRBV6-5; j_gene: TRBJ1-5; CDR3nt: TGTGCCAGCAGTTGGGACAGTTACAATCAGCCCCAGCATTTT; CDR3aa: CASSWDSYNQPQHF